This TCR beta chain is drawn from a study of blood T cell repertoires in COVID-19. At the level of the study: The origin of the acute and convalescent COVID-19 samples was the United States, Italy and Spain. Sources were T cells, B-cell-depleted T cells, or PBMCs; the material itself was cDNA or gDNA.

CDR1 SEHNR and CDR2 FQNEAQ come from the germline V gene (reference sequence). The CDR3 spans 14 residues. Trimming removed 1 base at V and 10 bases at J, with 11 bases between. This clone was seen only once. Original processing methods: Reference gene primer amplification in the assay estimated nucleated cell counts. The repertoire was sequenced with immunoSEQ multiplex PCR; TCRdb's copy has only in-frame clones and lacks some. The V and J calls and clone size come from that table; D and trimming were worked out from the DNA. The sample lists a few hundred thousand clones; approximately 90% were seen once.

The sequenced sample consisted of peripheral blood. This chain uses TRBV7-9 with TRBJ1-6; D remains ambiguous. This sequence originates from a man aged 25 to 40 with acute or convalescent COVID-19. The CDR3 region has the DNA TGTGCCAGCAGCTTAGGGAGGGAGGACTCACCCCTCCACTTT. This sequence encodes CASSLGREDSPLHF. The whole variable domain, filled in from reference TRBV7-9 and TRBJ1-6, reads DTGVSQNPRHKITKRGQNVTFRCDPISEHNRLYWYRQTLGQGPEFLTYFQNEAQLEKSRLLSDRFSAERPKGSFSTLEIQRTEQGDSAMYLCASSLGREDSPLHFGNGTRLTVT.